The text below deals with one T cell receptor beta chain. This CDR3 is also generated by other DNA sequences in the sample. The record originates from a study of shared clonotypes between healthy human individuals. The naive CD8 subset, CD45RO-negative cells positively selected for CCR7, excluded terminally differentiated effector memory CD45RA+ cells. Within Nashville, Tennessee resided all donors, each a Caucasian adult. Germline V gene lookup returns CDR1 SGHAT and CDR2 FQNNGV. The CDR3 extends over 14 amino acids. V gave up 3 bases and J gave up 0 bases, with 9 bases separating them. Some clones are missing from TCRdb's copy, which holds only in-frame ones; the method was immunoSEQ multiplex PCR. The sample has just over 2,000,000 clones; about 95% are singletons.

The clonotype originates from a man younger than 35 in good health. The V and J genes are TRBV11-2 and TRBJ2-7; possibly TRBD2 for D (5 bases). Sequencing was carried out using naive CD8+ T cells sorted from blood. This CDR3 is CASSFGSSSYEQYF. As DNA, the CDR3 is TGTGCCAGCAGCTTTGGGAGTAGCTCCTACGAGCAGTACTTC. The whole variable domain, filled in from reference TRBV11-2 and TRBJ2-7, reads EAGVAQSPRYKIIEKRQSVAFWCNPISGHATLYWYQQILGQGPKLLIQFQNNGVVDDSQLPKDRFSAERLKGVDSTLKIQPAKLEDSAVYLCASSFGSSSYEQYFGPGTRLTVT.